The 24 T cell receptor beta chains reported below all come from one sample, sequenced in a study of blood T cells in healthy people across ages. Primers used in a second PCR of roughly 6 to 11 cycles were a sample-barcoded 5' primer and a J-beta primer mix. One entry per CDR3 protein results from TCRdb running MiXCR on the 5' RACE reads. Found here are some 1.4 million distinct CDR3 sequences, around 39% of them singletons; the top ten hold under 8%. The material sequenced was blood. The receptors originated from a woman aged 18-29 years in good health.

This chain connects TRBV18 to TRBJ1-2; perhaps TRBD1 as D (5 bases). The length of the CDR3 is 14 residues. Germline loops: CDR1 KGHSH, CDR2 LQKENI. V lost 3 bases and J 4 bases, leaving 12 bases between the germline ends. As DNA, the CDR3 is TGTGCCAGCTCACCTCGGGAAGGGGTCTATGGCTACACCTTC. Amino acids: CASSPREGVYGYTF.

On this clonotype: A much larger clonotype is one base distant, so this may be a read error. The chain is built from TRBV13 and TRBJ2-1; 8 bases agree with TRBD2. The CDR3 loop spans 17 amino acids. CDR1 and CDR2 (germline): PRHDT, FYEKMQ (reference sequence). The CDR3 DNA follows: TGTGCCAGCAGCCCCGGGGGGGCTCTAAGCTCCTGCAATGAGCAGTTCTTC. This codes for CASSPGGALSSCNEQFF.

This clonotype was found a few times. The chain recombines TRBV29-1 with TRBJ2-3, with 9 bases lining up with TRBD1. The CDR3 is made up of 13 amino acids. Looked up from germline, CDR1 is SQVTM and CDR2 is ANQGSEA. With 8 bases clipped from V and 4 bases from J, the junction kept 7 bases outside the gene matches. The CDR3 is CSSDRGGADTQYF. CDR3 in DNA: TGCAGCAGTGACAGGGGGGGTGCAGATACGCAGTATTTT.

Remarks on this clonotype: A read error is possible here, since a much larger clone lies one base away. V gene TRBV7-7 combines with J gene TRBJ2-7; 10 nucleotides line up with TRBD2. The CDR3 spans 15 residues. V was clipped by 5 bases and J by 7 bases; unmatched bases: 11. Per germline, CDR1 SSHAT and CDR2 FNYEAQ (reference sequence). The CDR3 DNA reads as TGTGCCAGCAGCCTCCTAGCGGGAGATTTCAATGAGCAGTACTTC. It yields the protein CASSLLAGDFNEQYF.

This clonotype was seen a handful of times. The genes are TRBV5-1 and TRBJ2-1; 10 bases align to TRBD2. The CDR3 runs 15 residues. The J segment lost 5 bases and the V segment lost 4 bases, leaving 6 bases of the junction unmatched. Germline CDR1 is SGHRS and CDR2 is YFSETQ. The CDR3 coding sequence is TGCGCCAGCAGCCTAAGGACTAGCGGCCACAATGAGCAGTTCTTC. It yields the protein CASSLRTSGHNEQFF. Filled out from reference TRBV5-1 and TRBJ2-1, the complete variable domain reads KAGVTQTPRYLIKTRGQQVTLSCSPISGHRSVSWYQQTPGQGLQFLFEYFSETQRNKGNFPGRFSGRQFSNSRSEMNVSTLELGDSALYLCASSLRTSGHNEQFFGPGTRLTVL.

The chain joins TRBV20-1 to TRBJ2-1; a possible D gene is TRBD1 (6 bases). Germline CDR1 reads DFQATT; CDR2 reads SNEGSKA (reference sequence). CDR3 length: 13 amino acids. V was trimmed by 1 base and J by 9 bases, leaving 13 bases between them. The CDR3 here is CSARGVRGGEQFF. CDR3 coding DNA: TGCAGTGCTAGAGGGGTTAGAGGGGGTGAGCAGTTCTTC.

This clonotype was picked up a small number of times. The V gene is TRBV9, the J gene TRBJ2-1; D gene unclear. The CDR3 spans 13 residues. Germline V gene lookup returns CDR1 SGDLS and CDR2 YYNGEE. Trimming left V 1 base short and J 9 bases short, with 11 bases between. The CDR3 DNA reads TGTGCCAGCAGCGTAACCCCGGGTACTGAGCAGTTCTTC. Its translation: CASSVTPGTEQFF.

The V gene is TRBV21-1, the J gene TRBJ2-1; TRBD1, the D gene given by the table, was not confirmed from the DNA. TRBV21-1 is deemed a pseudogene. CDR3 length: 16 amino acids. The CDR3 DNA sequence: TGTGCCAGCAGCAACACTAAGGACAGGGGGGACAATGAGCAGTTCTTC. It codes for CASSNTKDRGDNEQFF.

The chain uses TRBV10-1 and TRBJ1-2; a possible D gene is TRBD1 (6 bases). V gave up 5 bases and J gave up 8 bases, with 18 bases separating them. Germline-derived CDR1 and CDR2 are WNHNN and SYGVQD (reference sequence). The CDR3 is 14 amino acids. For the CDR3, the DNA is TGCGCCAGCAGTCCGAACCGGGACATGACAGGCTACACCTTC. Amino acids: CASSPNRDMTGYTF.

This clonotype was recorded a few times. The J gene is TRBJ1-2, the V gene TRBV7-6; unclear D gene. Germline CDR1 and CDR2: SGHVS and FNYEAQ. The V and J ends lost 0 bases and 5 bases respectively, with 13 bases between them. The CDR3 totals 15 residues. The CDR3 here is CASSLATHLGYGYTF. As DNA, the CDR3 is TGTGCCAGCAGCTTAGCGACACACCTGGGGTATGGCTACACCTTC. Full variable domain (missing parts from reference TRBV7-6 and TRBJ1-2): GAGVSQSPRYKVTKRGQDVALRCDPISGHVSLYWYRQALGQGPEFLTYFNYEAQQDKSGLPNDRFSAERPEGSISTLTIQRTEQRDSAMYRCASSLATHLGYGYTFGSGTRLTVV.

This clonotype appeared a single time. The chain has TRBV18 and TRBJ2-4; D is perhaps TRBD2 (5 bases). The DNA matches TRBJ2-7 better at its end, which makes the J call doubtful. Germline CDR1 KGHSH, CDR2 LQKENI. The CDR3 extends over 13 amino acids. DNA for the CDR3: TGTGCCAGCTGGAGGTTACTTGACTACGAGCAGTACTTC. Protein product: CASWRLLDYEQYF.

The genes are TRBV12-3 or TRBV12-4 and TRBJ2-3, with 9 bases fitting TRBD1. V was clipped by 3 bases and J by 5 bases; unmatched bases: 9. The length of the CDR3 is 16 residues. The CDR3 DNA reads TGTGCCAGCAGTTTCCCCGGGACAGGGTACGGAGATACGCAGTATTTT. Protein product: CASSFPGTGYGDTQYF.

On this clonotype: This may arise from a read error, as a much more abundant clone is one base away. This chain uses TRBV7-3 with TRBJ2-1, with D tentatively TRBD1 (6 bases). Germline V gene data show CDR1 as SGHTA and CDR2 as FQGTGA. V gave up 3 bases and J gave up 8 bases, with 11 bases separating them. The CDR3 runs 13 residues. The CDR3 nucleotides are TGTGCCAGCAGCTTGGCCAGGGGTGATGAGCAGTTCTTC. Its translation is CASSLARGDEQFF.

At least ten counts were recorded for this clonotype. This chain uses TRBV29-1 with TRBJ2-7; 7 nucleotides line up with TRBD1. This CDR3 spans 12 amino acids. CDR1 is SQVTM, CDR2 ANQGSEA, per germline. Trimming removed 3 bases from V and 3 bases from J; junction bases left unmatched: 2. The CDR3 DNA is TGCAGCGTTGAGGGGGACAGCTACGAGCAGTACTTC. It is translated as CSVEGDSYEQYF.

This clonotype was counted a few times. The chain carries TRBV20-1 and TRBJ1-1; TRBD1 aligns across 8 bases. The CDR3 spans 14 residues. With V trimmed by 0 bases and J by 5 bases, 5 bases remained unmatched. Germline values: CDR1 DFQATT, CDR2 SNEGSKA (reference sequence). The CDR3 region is CSAREQGVGTEAFF. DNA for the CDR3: TGCAGTGCTAGAGAACAGGGGGTAGGGACTGAAGCTTTCTTT.

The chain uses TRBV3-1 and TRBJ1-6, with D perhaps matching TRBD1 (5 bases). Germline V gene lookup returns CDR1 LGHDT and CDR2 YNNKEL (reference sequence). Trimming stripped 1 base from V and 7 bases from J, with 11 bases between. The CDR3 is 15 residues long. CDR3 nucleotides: TGTGCCAGCAGCCAAGGGGACCTGCGGAATTCACCCCTCCACTTT. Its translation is CASSQGDLRNSPLHF.

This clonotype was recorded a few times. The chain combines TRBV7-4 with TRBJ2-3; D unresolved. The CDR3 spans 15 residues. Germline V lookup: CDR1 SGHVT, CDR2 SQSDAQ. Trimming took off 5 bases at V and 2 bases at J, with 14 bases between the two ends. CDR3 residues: CASSKGSPATDTQYF. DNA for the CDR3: TGTGCCAGCAGCAAGGGATCACCGGCCACAGATACGCAGTATTTT.

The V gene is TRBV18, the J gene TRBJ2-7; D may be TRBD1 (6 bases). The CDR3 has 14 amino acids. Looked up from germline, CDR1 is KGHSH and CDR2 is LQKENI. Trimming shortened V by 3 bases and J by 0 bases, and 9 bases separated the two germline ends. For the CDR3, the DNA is TGTGCCAGCTCACCCCTGACAGGCTCCTACGAGCAGTACTTC. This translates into CASSPLTGSYEQYF. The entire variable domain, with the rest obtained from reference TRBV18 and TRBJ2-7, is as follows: NAGVMQNPRHLVRRRGQEARLRCSPMKGHSHVYWYRQLPEEGLKFMVYLQKENIIDESGMPKERFSAEFPKEGPSILRIQQVVRGDSAAYFCASSPLTGSYEQYFGPGTRLTVT.

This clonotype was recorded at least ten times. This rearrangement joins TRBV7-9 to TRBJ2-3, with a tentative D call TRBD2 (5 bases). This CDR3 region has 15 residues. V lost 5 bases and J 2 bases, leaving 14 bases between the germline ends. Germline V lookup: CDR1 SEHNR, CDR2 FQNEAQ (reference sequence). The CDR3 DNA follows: TGTGCCAGCAGCCACGGACTCCCCGCCACAGATACGCAGTATTTT. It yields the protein CASSHGLPATDTQYF. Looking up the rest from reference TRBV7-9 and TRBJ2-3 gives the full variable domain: DTGVSQNPRHKITKRGQNVTFRCDPISEHNRLYWYRQTLGQGPEFLTYFQNEAQLEKSRLLSDRFSAERPKGSFSTLEIQRTEQGDSAMYLCASSHGLPATDTQYFGPGTRLTVL.

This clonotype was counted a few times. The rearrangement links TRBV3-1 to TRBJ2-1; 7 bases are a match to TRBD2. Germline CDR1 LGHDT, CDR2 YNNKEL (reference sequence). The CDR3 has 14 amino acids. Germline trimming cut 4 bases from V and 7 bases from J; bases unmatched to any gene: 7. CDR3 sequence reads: CASSPRDGGNEQFF. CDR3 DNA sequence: TGTGCCAGCAGCCCCCGGGACGGGGGGAATGAGCAGTTCTTC.

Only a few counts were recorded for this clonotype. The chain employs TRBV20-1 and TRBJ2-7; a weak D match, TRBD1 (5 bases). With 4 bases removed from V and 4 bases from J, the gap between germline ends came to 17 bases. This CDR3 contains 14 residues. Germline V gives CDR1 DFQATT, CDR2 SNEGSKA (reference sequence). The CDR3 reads CSAKKGSGGYEQYF. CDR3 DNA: TGCAGTGCTAAGAAGGGGTCTGGCGGTTACGAGCAGTACTTC.

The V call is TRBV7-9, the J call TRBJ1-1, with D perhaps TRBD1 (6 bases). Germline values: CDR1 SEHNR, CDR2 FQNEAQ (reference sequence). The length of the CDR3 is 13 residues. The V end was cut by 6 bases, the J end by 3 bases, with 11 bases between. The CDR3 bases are TGTGCCAGCAGTACACAGGGTCACACTGAAGCTTTCTTT. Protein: CASSTQGHTEAFF.

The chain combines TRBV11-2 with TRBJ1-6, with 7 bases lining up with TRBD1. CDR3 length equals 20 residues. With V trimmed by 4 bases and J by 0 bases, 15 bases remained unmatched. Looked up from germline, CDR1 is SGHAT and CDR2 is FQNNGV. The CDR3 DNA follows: TGTGCCAGCAGCTCCTCCTCCAGGGGGTATATGAGCTCCTATAATTCACCCCTCCACTTT. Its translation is CASSSSSRGYMSSYNSPLHF. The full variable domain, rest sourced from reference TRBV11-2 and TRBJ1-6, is EAGVAQSPRYKIIEKRQSVAFWCNPISGHATLYWYQQILGQGPKLLIQFQNNGVVDDSQLPKDRFSAERLKGVDSTLKIQPAKLEDSAVYLCASSSSSRGYMSSYNSPLHFGNGTRLTVT.

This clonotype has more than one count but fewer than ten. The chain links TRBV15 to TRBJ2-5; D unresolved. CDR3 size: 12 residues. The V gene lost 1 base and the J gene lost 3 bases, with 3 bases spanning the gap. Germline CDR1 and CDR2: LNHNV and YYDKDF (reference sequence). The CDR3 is CATSRGKETQYF. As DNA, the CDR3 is TGTGCCACCAGCAGAGGGAAAGAGACCCAGTACTTC.